Below are 12 T cell receptor beta chains sequenced from a single sample in a study of blood T cell repertoires in COVID-19. The protocol was immunoSEQ multiplex PCR, while the TCRdb copy is restricted to in-frame clones and leaves out a portion. The table shows under 200,000 clones, with over 75% occurring only once. The specimen was PBMCs or T cells enriched from blood (not recorded which). All receptors derive from a woman between 40 and 55 years old with acute COVID-19.

The J gene is TRBJ2-2, the V gene TRBV5-1; D is uncertain. CDR3 length: 15 amino acids. Germline V gene sequence: CDR1 SGHRS, CDR2 YFSETQ. V was trimmed by 2 bases and J by 2 bases, leaving 10 bases between them. CDR3 loop: CASSFGSTNTGELFF. The DNA of the CDR3 is TGCGCCAGCAGCTTTGGTAGTACTAACACCGGGGAGCTGTTTTTT.

V gene TRBV7-9 combines with J gene TRBJ2-1, with 10 bases aligning to TRBD2. The V segment lost 5 bases and the J segment 15 bases; nucleotides outside the gene matches: 7. The CDR3 consists of 12 residues. Germline CDR1 is SEHNR and CDR2 is FQNEAQ (reference sequence). The CDR3 reads CASSQGLAKRFF. Written as DNA, the CDR3 is TGTGCCAGCAGCCAGGGACTAGCGAAGCGGTTCTTC.

This rearrangement joins TRBV6-4 to TRBJ1-1; 7 positions agree with TRBD1. After removal of 2 bases from V and 8 bases from J, the junction contained 5 bases not matched to a gene. The CDR3 covers 13 residues. From germline, CDR1 is MRHNA and CDR2 SNTAGT. The CDR3 protein is CASSDVGRGEAFF. The CDR3 DNA reads TGTGCCAGCAGTGACGTCGGCAGGGGGGAAGCTTTCTTT.

The CDR3 nucleotides are TGTGCCAGCAGCCTAACAGGGTCTAAGAACACTGAAGCTTTCTTT. Translated: CASSLTGSKNTEAFF. The chain uses TRBV5-4 and TRBJ1-1, with D possibly TRBD1 on 6 matching bases. The CDR3 loop spans 15 amino acids. Trimming removed 4 bases from V and 1 base from J, with 14 bases in between. Looked up from germline, CDR1 is SGHNT and CDR2 is YYREEE (reference sequence).

This sequence joins TRBV7-9 and TRBJ2-3, with D possibly matching TRBD2 (6 bases). The CDR3 loop spans 13 amino acids. Trimming took off 5 bases at V and 0 bases at J, with 6 bases between the two ends. From germline, CDR1 is SEHNR and CDR2 FQNEAQ (reference sequence). This CDR3 reads CASSGTSTDTQYF. The CDR3 coding sequence is TGTGCCAGCAGCGGGACTAGCACAGATACGCAGTATTTT.

The chain employs TRBV27 and TRBJ2-3; the match to TRBD2 covers 11 bases. Germline CDR1 MNHEY, CDR2 SMNVEV (reference sequence). The V gene end was trimmed by 5 bases and the J gene end by 0 bases; junction bases not matched to a gene: 13. The CDR3 runs to 19 residues. The CDR3 coding sequence is TGTGCCAGCAGTCTACTAGCGGGAGCCAGCCAATTTAGCACAGATACGCAGTATTTT. This sequence encodes CASSLLAGASQFSTDTQYF.

This clone is a singleton in its sample. The genes are TRBV15 and TRBJ1-3, with a weak D call TRBD1 (5 bases). Trimming pared 1 base from V and 1 base from J, leaving 5 bases between. The length of the CDR3 is 14 residues. From germline, CDR1 is LNHNV and CDR2 YYDKDF (reference sequence). The CDR3 here is CATSRAGSGNTIYF. CDR3 DNA: TGTGCCACCAGCAGAGCAGGGTCTGGAAACACCATATATTTT.

The chain couples TRBV19 to TRBJ2-3; TRBD2 matches at 10 bases. CDR1 LNHDA and CDR2 SQIVND come from the germline V gene (reference sequence). The V segment lost 6 bases and the J segment 8 bases; nucleotides outside the gene matches: 11. The CDR3 is 15 amino acids. Here the CDR3 reads CASRLLAGEGGTQYF. The CDR3 region has the DNA TGTGCCAGTAGGCTTCTAGCGGGAGAGGGAGGTACGCAGTATTTT.

The rearrangement links TRBV7-8 to TRBJ1-3; 8 nucleotides align to TRBD1. J was trimmed by 4 bases and V by 5 bases; bases with no gene match: 1. This CDR3 comprises 13 residues. Germline lookup yields CDR1 SGHVS and CDR2 FQNEAQ. The CDR3 sequence is CASSRDRGNTIYF. The CDR3 DNA reads TGTGCCAGCAGCCGGGACAGGGGAAACACCATATATTTT.

This clone has just one count. The chain is built from TRBV27 and TRBJ1-1, with 8 bases aligning to TRBD1. Trimming removed 5 bases from V and 0 bases from J; junction bases left unmatched: 5. The CDR3 consists of 15 residues. CDR1 MNHEY and CDR2 SMNVEV come from the germline V gene (reference sequence). CDR3 bases: TGTGCCAGCAGTCGACAGGGGAACATGAACACTGAAGCTTTCTTT. As protein: CASSRQGNMNTEAFF.

This rearrangement joins TRBV6-5 to TRBJ2-1, with 10 bases aligning to TRBD2. After removal of 6 bases from V and 3 bases from J, the junction contained 2 bases not matched to a gene. Germline V lookup: CDR1 MNHEY, CDR2 SVGAGI. CDR3 length equals 14 residues. The DNA of the CDR3 is TGTGCCAGCAGCAAGCGGGAGGGCTACAATGAGCAGTTCTTC. It encodes CASSKREGYNEQFF.

This chain connects TRBV6-5 to TRBJ2-1; D may be TRBD2 (6 bases). Trimming removed 2 bases from V and 6 bases from J, with 17 bases in between. Germline V gene lookup returns CDR1 MNHEY and CDR2 SVGAGI. This CDR3 is built from 16 residues. CDR3 loop: CASSYGSGRRGNEQFF. Here the CDR3 DNA reads TGTGCCAGCAGTTACGGGAGTGGGAGGAGGGGCAATGAGCAGTTCTTC.